This T cell receptor (beta chain) comes out of a study of T cells after posttransplantation cyclophosphamide listed by TCRdb under 2016. Broadly, across the study: Using TRB sequencing, the study followed how the T cell repertoire reconstituted after myeloablative bone marrow transplantation in which posttransplantation cyclophosphamide served as GVHD prophylaxis. Public TRB sequences were compared against a database of over 3,000 sequences linked to responses to pathogens, tumor antigens, self-antigens and alloantigens. Because TRA and TRB clonality correlated tightly in several samples, later TCR analyses were limited to TRB. Blood from all 35 or so PTCy patients with 1-year posttransplant specimens was subjected to TRB sequencing. In 3 patients, TRB sequencing was also performed on up to about 3 more blood samples taken 2 to 5.2 years after transplant, and in several patients, pretransplant blood was also TRB-sequenced. Samples from some 40 PTCy-treated patients, along with samples from roughly 16 of their related bone marrow donors, underwent antigen receptor sequencing. The study at large found these results: Across around 48 patients, recipient CMV seropositivity and CMV reactivation were highly associated with TRB clonality; PTCy diversity was similar to CNI/methotrexate controls. At 1-2 months, donor-recipient similarity was low but rose over the first year, and the later blood repertoires were often dominated by donor CD8+ memory clones. The TRB repertoires of T cells infiltrating skin or GI tract showed only limited overlap with the TRB repertoires of T cells in blood.

The treatment or condition label, read with the paper, signifies: high-dose cyclophosphamide on days +3 and +4 as single-agent GVHD prophylaxis. For conditioning, the PTCy patients got busulfan and fludarabine, then a related or unrelated marrow graft, followed by cyclophosphamide on days +3 and +4. The PTCy-treated patients were enrolled in a prospective multi-institutional clinical trial. Mononuclear cells from peripheral blood and bone marrow were separated by Ficoll-Hypaque density centrifugation and then cryopreserved. The germline V and J ends show losses of 10 bases and 7 bases respectively, and no gene match explains 12 bases of the junction. The germline V gene yields SNHLY for CDR1 and FYNNEI for CDR2. CDR3 length: 14 amino acids, cysteine to phenylalanine. Only the CDR3 DNA stays, 42 bases, in frame from base 1. TRB sequencing used genomic DNA with the immunoSEQ assay at survey resolution or the hsTCRB kit. For the original study's pipeline: The immunoSEQ software was used for initial read processing, and the LymphoSeq R package was used for repertoire analyses. For each TRB dataset, clonality was calculated as 1 minus normalized Shannon entropy, and the Gini coefficient was computed as well. Phenotypes of unsorted samples were inferred by mapping TRB sequences from sorted subsets of the recipient or donor onto the same recipient's unsorted samples. As stored in TCRdb, this immuneACCESS dataset retains in-frame rearrangements with V and J assigned. A fraction of the clones does not appear; measured against another copy, unresolved V genes explain less than half of the discrepancy, and the remainder lacks a known reason. The D gene and trimming were derived from the DNA, and the V and J assignments and clone size from that table. The sample records thousands of clones, just under 75% of which are singletons. The ten largest clones capture 20% to 25% of the sample.

Details on this clone: This receptor's antigen is unknown. Base qualities are not at hand, and no much larger clone is one base apart.

The receptor was derived from a male patient aged 25-45 years who received an allogeneic stem cell transplant from a related donor, was CMV-positive, and had acute GVHD only. Following a transplant, a fraction of the T cells may be traceable to the graft donor. The specimen comprised PBMCs, sampled approximately 1,500 days after allogeneic stem cell transplant with posttransplant cyclophosphamide. Here the chain combines TRBV2 and TRBJ2-5, and 10 junction bases match TRBD1. CDR3 region: CATDRKGQGWTQYF. At the DNA level, the sequence is TGTGCCACCGACCGGAAGGGACAGGGGTGGACCCAGTACTTC.